At least ten counts were recorded for the clone carrying this T cell receptor beta chain. The antigen is not known. There are 17 residues in the CDR3. The trim removed 1 base at V and 3 bases at J, leaving 9 bases unmatched. Germline assignment: CDR1 LGHDT and CDR2 YNNKEL (reference sequence). The data belong to a study of early T cells in non-severe SARS-CoV-2 infection. Study as a whole: Whole-blood bulk RNA, unsorted, was sequenced, and chains were unpaired.

Each cDNA molecule carried a unique molecular identifier. TCRdb redid the calling of the 5' RACE reads with MiXCR, one entry per CDR3 protein. The sample lists about 75,000 distinct CDR3 sequences; over 9% were seen once. General observations from the study: There was a bias toward anti-spike CD8 responses in VDJdb matching, which missed private and CD4 specificities.

The V gene is TRBV3-1, the J gene TRBJ2-3; TRBD1 aligns across 8 bases. Specimen: whole blood, collected at baseline. This clonotype originated in an adult who was a healthcare worker with PCR-confirmed SARS-CoV-2 infection or an uninfected control (not recorded which). CDR3 sequence (DNA): TGTGCCAGCAGCCAAGTTGGGACAGGTTCGGTTACAGATACGCAGTATTTT. It encodes CASSQVGTGSVTDTQYF.